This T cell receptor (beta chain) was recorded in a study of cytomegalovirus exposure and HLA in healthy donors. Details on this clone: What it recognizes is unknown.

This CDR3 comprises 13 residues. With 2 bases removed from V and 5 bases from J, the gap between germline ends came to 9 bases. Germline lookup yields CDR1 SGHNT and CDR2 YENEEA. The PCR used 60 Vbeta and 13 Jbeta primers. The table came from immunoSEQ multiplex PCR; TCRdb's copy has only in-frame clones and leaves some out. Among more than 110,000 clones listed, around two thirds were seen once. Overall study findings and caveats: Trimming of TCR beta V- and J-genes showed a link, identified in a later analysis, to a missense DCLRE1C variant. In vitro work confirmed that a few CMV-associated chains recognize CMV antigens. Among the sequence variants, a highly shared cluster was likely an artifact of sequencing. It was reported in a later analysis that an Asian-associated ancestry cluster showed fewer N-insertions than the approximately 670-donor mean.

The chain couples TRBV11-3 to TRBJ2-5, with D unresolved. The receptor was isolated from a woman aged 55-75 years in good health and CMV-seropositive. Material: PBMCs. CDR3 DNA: TGTGCCAGCAGCTTAAGAGCGATGGAGACCCAGTACTTC. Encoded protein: CASSLRAMETQYF.